Presented here are 2 T cell receptor beta chains from one specimen sequenced in a study of T cell responses to AZD1222 COVID-19 vaccine. Some clones are missing from TCRdb's copy, which holds only in-frame ones; the method was immunoSEQ multiplex PCR. Seen here are 65,000 to 70,000 clones, around nine tenths observed once, and the top ten hold roughly 8%. The input for sequencing was peripheral blood, taken on day 0 of AZD1222 vaccination. All receptors come from an adult in good health.

In the case of this clone: Relative to the germline gene, one junction end is altered; a read error may explain this. The CDR3 loop reads CASSLPQRRASGSSDTQCF. The CDR3 coding sequence is TGTGCCAGCAGTTTGCCTCAGCGCCGGGCTAGCGGGAGTTCAGATACGCAGTGTTTT. J is TRBJ2-3 and V is TRBV28, with 10 bases aligning to TRBD2. The CDR3 sequence is 19 residues long. Germline V gene data show CDR1 as MDHEN and CDR2 as SYDVKM.

The gene calls are TRBV9 and TRBJ2-6; a possible D gene is TRBD2 (6 bases). Deletions cut 0 bases from V and 0 bases from J, with 13 bases between. The CDR3 contains 18 residues. Looked up from germline, CDR1 is SGDLS and CDR2 is YYNGEE. The CDR3 DNA follows: TGTGCCAGCAGCGTAGGGGCGGGATCTAGCTCTGGGGCCAACGTCCTGACTTTC. Residues: CASSVGAGSSSGANVLTF.